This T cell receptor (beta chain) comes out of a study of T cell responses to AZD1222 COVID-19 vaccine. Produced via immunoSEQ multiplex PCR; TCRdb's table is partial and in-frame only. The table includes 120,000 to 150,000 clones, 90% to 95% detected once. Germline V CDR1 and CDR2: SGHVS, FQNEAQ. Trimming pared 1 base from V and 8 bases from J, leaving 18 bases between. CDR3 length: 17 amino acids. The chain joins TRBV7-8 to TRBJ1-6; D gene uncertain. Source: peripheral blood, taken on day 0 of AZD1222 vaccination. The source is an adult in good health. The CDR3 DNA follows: TGTGCCAGCAGCTTAGATGTTGGGTCCGCCGGGGATTCACCCCTCCACTTT. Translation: CASSLDVGSAGDSPLHF.